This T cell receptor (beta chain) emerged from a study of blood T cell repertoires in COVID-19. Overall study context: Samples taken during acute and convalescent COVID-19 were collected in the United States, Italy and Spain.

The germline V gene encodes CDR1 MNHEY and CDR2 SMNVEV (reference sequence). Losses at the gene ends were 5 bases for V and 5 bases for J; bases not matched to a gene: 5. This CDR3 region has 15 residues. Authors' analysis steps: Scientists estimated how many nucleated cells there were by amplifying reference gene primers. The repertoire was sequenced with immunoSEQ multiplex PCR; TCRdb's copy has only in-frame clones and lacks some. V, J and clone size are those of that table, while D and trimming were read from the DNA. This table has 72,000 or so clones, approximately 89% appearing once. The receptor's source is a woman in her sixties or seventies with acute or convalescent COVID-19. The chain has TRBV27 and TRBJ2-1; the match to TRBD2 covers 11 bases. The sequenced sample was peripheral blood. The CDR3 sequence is CASSETSGRNNEQFF. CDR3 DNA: TGTGCCAGCAGTGAAACTAGCGGGAGAAACAATGAGCAGTTCTTC.